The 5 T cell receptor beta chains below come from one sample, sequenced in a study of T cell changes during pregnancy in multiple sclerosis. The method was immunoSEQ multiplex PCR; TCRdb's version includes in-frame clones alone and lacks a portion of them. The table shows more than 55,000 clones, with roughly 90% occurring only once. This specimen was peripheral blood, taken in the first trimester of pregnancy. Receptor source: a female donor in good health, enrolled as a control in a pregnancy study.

Written as DNA, the CDR3 is TGTGCCAGCAGTGGGGGACTAGCGTCAGATACGCAGTATTTT. This sequence encodes CASSGGLASDTQYF. This chain links TRBV6-1 with TRBJ2-3; 10 positions agree with TRBD2. Germline assignment: CDR1 MNHNS and CDR2 SASEGT. CDR3 length equals 14 residues. Trimming cost V 4 bases and J 4 bases; bases outside gene matches: 2.

In DNA, the CDR3 is TGTGCCAGCAGCGTAGCAGGGACTAGCGGGAGGGCCGGATTGGTGTTCTTC. The encoded protein is CASSVAGTSGRAGLVFF. The rearrangement links TRBV9 to TRBJ2-1; 16 bases are shared with TRBD2. Germline V gene sequence: CDR1 SGDLS, CDR2 YYNGEE. V was pared by 0 bases and J by 15 bases, with 12 bases of the junction left unmatched. CDR3 size: 17 residues.

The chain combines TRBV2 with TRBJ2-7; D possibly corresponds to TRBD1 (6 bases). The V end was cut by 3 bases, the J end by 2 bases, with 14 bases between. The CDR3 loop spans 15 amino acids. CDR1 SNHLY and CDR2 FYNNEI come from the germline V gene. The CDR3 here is CASSDSGTPPYEQYF. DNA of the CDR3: TGTGCCAGCAGTGACTCAGGGACACCGCCCTACGAGCAGTACTTC.

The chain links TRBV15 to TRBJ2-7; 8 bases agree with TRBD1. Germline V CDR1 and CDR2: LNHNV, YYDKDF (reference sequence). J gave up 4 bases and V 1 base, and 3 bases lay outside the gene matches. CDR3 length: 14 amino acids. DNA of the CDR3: TGTGCCACCAGCAGAGGGACAGGGTCTTACGAGCAGTACTTC. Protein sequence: CATSRGTGSYEQYF. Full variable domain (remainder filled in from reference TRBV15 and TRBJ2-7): DAMVIQNPRYQVTQFGKPVTLSCSQTLNHNVMYWYQQKSSQAPKLLFHYYDKDFNNEADTPDNFQSRRPNTSFCFLDIRSPGLGDTAMYLCATSRGTGSYEQYFGPGTRLTVT.

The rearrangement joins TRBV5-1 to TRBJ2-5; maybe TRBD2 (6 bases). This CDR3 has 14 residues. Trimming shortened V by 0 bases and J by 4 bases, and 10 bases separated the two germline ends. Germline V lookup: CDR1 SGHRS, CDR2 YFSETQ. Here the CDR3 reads CASSLVEGTETQYF. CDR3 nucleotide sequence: TGCGCCAGCAGCTTGGTGGAGGGTACAGAGACCCAGTACTTC.